The clone carrying this T cell receptor (beta chain) was seen a single time. Its antigen is undetermined. Germline V gives CDR1 SGHVS, CDR2 FQNEAQ. The CDR3 consists of 15 residues. V lost 3 bases and J lost 2, with 12 bases in between. The data belong to a study of graft-versus-host responses after intestinal transplantation. The protocol was immunoSEQ multiplex PCR, while the TCRdb copy is restricted to in-frame clones and leaves out a portion. The sample has over 45,000 clones, 85% to 90% seen once; the top ten hold roughly 1.5%. Regarding the study as a whole: Patients with graft-donor T cell macrochimerism had high graft-versus-host to host-versus-graft clonal ratios in allografts. Among recipient marrow samples, GvH clones were found; some appeared first in ileum or blood.

J is TRBJ2-3 and V is TRBV7-8; TRBD1 is a possible D gene (6 bases). The specimen was PBMCs, collected 26 days after transplant. The receptor was isolated from a human patient who received an intestinal transplant, so some T cells may come from the graft donor. The CDR3 here is CASSFYREFTDTQYF. DNA for the CDR3: TGTGCCAGCAGCTTCTACAGGGAGTTCACAGATACGCAGTATTTT.